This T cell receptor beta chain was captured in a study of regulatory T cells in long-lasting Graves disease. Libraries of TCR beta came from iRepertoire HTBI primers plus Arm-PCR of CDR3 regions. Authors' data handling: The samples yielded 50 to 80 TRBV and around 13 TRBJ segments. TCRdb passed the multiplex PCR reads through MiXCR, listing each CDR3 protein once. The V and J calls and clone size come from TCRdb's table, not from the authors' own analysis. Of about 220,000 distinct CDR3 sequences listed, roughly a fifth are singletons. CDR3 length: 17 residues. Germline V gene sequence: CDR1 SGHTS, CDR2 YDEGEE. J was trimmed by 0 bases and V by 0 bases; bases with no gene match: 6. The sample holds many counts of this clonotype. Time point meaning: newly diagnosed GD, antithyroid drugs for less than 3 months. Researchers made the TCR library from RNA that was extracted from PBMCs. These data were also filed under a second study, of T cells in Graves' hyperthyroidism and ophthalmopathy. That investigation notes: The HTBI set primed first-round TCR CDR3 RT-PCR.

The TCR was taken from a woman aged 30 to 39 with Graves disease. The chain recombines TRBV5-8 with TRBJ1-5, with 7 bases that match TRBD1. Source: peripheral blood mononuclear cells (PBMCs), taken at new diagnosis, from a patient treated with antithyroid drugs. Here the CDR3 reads CASSLADRAYSNQPQHF. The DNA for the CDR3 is TGTGCCAGCAGCTTGGCTGACAGGGCCTATAGCAATCAGCCCCAGCATTTT.